One and the same sample provided the 20 T cell receptor beta chains below, sequenced in a study of human T cells and chemical hapten exposure. Library construction involved attaching unique molecular identifiers to individual cDNA molecules, which allowed quantitative, reproducible TCR counting. Via MiXCR, TCRdb re-called the reads, giving one row per CDR3 protein. This sample has 100,000 to 150,000 distinct CDR3 sequences, with about 8.9% found just once. The authors' total RNA extraction used unfractionated whole blood. Sequenced sample: whole blood. Every receptor here comes from a human donor in good health. Some clones in this sample may be carry-over from other donors' samples.

This clonotype was recorded at least ten times. This rearrangement joins TRBV29-1 to TRBJ1-1, with unresolved D. V was pared by 4 bases and J by 1 base, with 13 bases between. The CDR3 extends over 14 amino acids. The germline V gene encodes CDR1 SQVTM and CDR2 ANQGSEA. The DNA of the CDR3 is TGCAGCGTTGCGGGGTTACGGGAGAACACTGAAGCTTTCTTT. As protein: CSVAGLRENTEAFF.

The sample holds many counts of this clonotype. The chain is built from TRBV29-1 and TRBJ2-1; perhaps TRBD2 as D (5 bases). Germline CDR1 reads SQVTM; CDR2 reads ANQGSEA. Trimming stripped 3 bases from V and 6 bases from J, with 9 bases between. There are 12 residues in the CDR3. For the CDR3, the DNA is TGCAGCGTTGAGGAGGCGGGCAATGAGCAGTTCTTC. Its protein is CSVEEAGNEQFF.

This clonotype appeared a few times. The chain carries TRBV3-1 and TRBJ2-5; 9 nucleotides line up with TRBD1. V shed 4 bases, J shed 6 bases, and the junction held 9 bases outside the gene matches. The CDR3 contains 15 residues. The germline V gene encodes CDR1 LGHDT and CDR2 YNNKEL (reference sequence). CDR3 coding DNA: TGTGCCAGCAGCCCTCGTACAGGGGGCGAGAAGACCCAGTACTTC. Protein product: CASSPRTGGEKTQYF.

This clonotype was counted at least ten times. This chain connects TRBV19 to TRBJ1-1; unclear D gene. CDR1 and CDR2 from the germline V gene are LNHDA and SQIVND (reference sequence). The CDR3 is made up of 13 amino acids. Trimming took 5 bases from V and 3 from J, leaving 10 bases between them. CDR3 bases: TGTGCCAGTAGTGCGGACCGAGACACTGAAGCTTTCTTT. Translated, it gives CASSADRDTEAFF.

A few counts support this clonotype. The chain carries TRBV4-2 and TRBJ2-7; 9 bases match TRBD2. CDR1 is LGHNA and CDR2 is YNFKEQ in the germline V gene. V was pared by 2 bases and J by 2 bases, with 25 bases of the junction left unmatched. CDR3 length equals 22 residues. Here the CDR3 DNA reads TGTGCCAGCAGCCAACCGGGCCTACCGGGACTAGCCCGGCCCGGAGCTCCCTACGAGCAGTACTTC. It yields the protein CASSQPGLPGLARPGAPYEQYF.

In its sample, this clonotype was seen a few times. The chain employs TRBV5-1 and TRBJ2-7; 7 positions agree with TRBD1. The CDR3 is made up of 12 amino acids. J gave up 3 bases and V 7 bases, and 4 bases lay outside the gene matches. The germline gives CDR1 SGHRS, CDR2 YFSETQ. Written as DNA, the CDR3 is TGCGCCAGCCTGGGACAGCTCTACGAGCAGTACTTC. Its protein product is CASLGQLYEQYF.

This clonotype was counted at least ten times. J is TRBJ2-2 and V is TRBV19; no definite D call. The V gene's germline CDR1 is LNHDA and CDR2 SQIVND (reference sequence). V lost 2 bases and J lost 1, with 5 bases in between. The CDR3 length is 14 residues. The CDR3 protein is CASSITVNTGELFF. The DNA of the CDR3 is TGTGCCAGTAGTATAACTGTGAACACCGGGGAGCTGTTTTTT.

In its sample, this clonotype was seen a few times. The V gene is TRBV7-8, the J gene TRBJ2-2; D is possibly TRBD2 (5 bases). V was trimmed by 5 bases and J by 3 bases, leaving 13 bases between them. The CDR3 runs 15 residues. From germline, CDR1 is SGHVS and CDR2 FQNEAQ. CDR3: CASSLTRGYTGELFF. CDR3 coding DNA: TGTGCCAGCAGCCTAACCCGCGGGTACACCGGGGAGCTGTTTTTT.

The rearrangement uses TRBV18 and TRBJ2-7; D perhaps matches TRBD2 (7 bases). Germline CDR1 KGHSH, CDR2 LQKENI. The germline V and J ends were trimmed by 6 bases and 2 bases, with 17 bases remaining between them. CDR3 size: 15 residues. CDR3 DNA: TGTGCCAGCTCCCCCCAAGGGGGAGGGACCTACGAGCAGTACTTC. Translated, it gives CASSPQGGGTYEQYF.

This clonotype showed up many times. The gene calls are TRBV7-2 and TRBJ2-1; D uncertain. Trimming pared 6 bases from V and 3 bases from J, leaving 9 bases between. CDR1 SGHTA and CDR2 FQGNSA come from the germline V gene. This CDR3 spans 13 amino acids. The CDR3 loop reads CASSQALYNEQFF. The CDR3 coding sequence is TGTGCCAGCAGTCAAGCCCTCTACAATGAGCAGTTCTTC.

This chain's CDR3 is CASSLGDINEQFF. The DNA of the CDR3 is TGTGCCAGCAGCTTGGGGGATATCAATGAGCAGTTCTTC. The chain couples TRBV7-9 to TRBJ2-1, with D possibly called TRBD1 or TRBD2 (5 bases each). This CDR3 contains 13 residues. Trimming left V 3 bases short and J 6 bases short, with 9 bases between. Looked up from germline, CDR1 is SEHNR and CDR2 is FQNEAQ (reference sequence).

J is TRBJ2-5 and V is TRBV19, with 8 bases that match TRBD1. Losses at the gene ends were 10 bases for V and 3 bases for J; bases not matched to a gene: 10. CDR3 length: 14 residues. The germline CDR1 and CDR2 sequences are LNHDA and SQIVND (reference sequence). The DNA of the CDR3 is TGTGCCACCCGAGCGGACAGGGCGGAAGAGACCCAGTACTTC. Amino acid sequence: CATRADRAEETQYF.

The rearrangement uses TRBV6-2 or TRBV6-3 and TRBJ2-7; TRBD1 aligns across 7 bases. Germline-derived CDR1 and CDR2 are MNHEY and SVGEGT. CDR3 length: 16 amino acids. Losses at the gene ends were 2 bases for V and 3 bases for J; bases not matched to a gene: 10. This chain's CDR3 is CASSYAETGKFYEQYF. The CDR3 coding sequence is TGTGCCAGCAGTTACGCCGAGACAGGGAAATTCTACGAGCAGTACTTC.

The gene calls are TRBV24-1 and TRBJ2-5; 7 bases fit TRBD2. This CDR3 is built from 13 residues. The junction had 5 bases not matched to a gene; V was cut back by 6 bases and J by 5 bases. CDR1 is KGHDR and CDR2 is SFDVKD in the germline V gene. CDR3 bases: TGTGCCACCAGTACAGGAGCGGGGGAGACCCAGTACTTC. Protein sequence: CATSTGAGETQYF.

The J gene is TRBJ1-6, the V gene TRBV7-6; D call uncertain. The ends were cut back, 1 base at V and 10 bases at J, with 8 bases in the middle. The CDR3 runs to 13 residues. CDR1 and CDR2 (germline): SGHVS, FNYEAQ. The CDR3 DNA is TGTGCCAGCAGCTTAGAGGTGTGGTCACCCCTCCACTTT. Protein product: CASSLEVWSPLHF.

This clonotype occurred a few times. This chain connects TRBV6-5 to TRBJ2-3; 14 nucleotides line up with TRBD2. The CDR3 length is 16 residues. V lost 5 bases, J lost 4 bases, and 5 bases stayed unmatched. The germline V gene encodes CDR1 MNHEY and CDR2 SVGAGI. CDR3 loop: CASSRSGLAGADTQYF. The CDR3 region has the DNA TGTGCCAGCAGTCGGTCGGGACTAGCGGGGGCAGATACGCAGTATTTT.

The chain employs TRBV14 and TRBJ1-1, with D tentatively TRBD1 (5 bases). The CDR3 spans 13 residues. CDR1 is SGHDN and CDR2 is FVKESK in the germline V gene. Deletions cut 5 bases from V and 7 bases from J, with 14 bases between. The CDR3, as DNA: TGTGCCAGCAGCGCCGGACAAATGGGTGAAGCTTTCTTT. Its protein product is CASSAGQMGEAFF.

This clonotype showed up just once. A single base separates this from a much larger clone, so it may be a read error. The CDR3 nucleotides read TGCGTCAGCAGTGGTTCCTACAATGAGCAGTTCTTC. Translated: CVSSGSYNEQFF. The chain carries TRBV10-2 and TRBJ2-1, with no clear D. CDR3 size: 12 residues. The germline V gene has CDR1 WSHSY and CDR2 SAAADI.

This clonotype was detected many times. V and J are TRBV7-9 and TRBJ1-2, with D uncertain. This CDR3 spans 17 amino acids. V dropped 3 bases and J dropped 7 bases, with 24 bases sitting between them. In germline, CDR1 is SEHNR, CDR2 FQNEAQ (reference sequence). The CDR3 region is CASSFHLRRETGGGYTF. The CDR3 region has the DNA TGTGCCAGCAGCTTTCACCTAAGACGCGAAACGGGAGGTGGCTACACCTTC.

This clonotype appeared many times. The chain combines TRBV10-3 with TRBJ2-7, with D possibly matching TRBD2 (5 bases). Trimming cost V 10 bases and J 5 bases, with 9 bases left between them. The CDR3 has 10 residues. Germline CDR1 and CDR2: ENHRY and SYGVKD. CDR3 sequence reads: CATWENEQYF. In DNA form, the CDR3 reads TGTGCCACCTGGGAGAACGAGCAGTACTTC.